What follows are 29 T cell receptor beta chains derived from one specimen sequenced in a study of identical twins. Each CDR3 protein is one row after TCRdb ran MiXCR on the 5' RACE reads. This table holds 550,000 to 700,000 distinct CDR3 sequences, roughly 9.5% found once. A further study also used this sample, focusing on yellow fever vaccine responses in identical twins.

The sample was PBMCs. These receptors were obtained from a woman between 18 and 29 years old in good health.

This clonotype was detected ten times or more. V usage is TRBV12-3 or TRBV12-4 and J usage is TRBJ1-1, with D possibly being TRBD1 (6 bases). This CDR3 has 13 residues. The V gene lost 4 bases and the J gene lost 7 bases, with 13 bases spanning the gap. CDR3 residues: CASSYDQGFEAFF. CDR3 nucleotide sequence: TGTGCCAGCAGTTACGATCAGGGGTTTGAAGCTTTCTTT.

In this sample, this clonotype turned up a few times. The chain combines TRBV5-1 with TRBJ2-5; weak D call: TRBD2 (5 bases). This CDR3 region has 14 residues. Germline V gene lookup returns CDR1 SGHRS and CDR2 YFSETQ. Trimming removed 5 bases from V and 5 bases from J, with 16 bases in between. CDR3 sequence: CASSSSSRGETQYF. The CDR3 DNA reads as TGCGCCAGCAGTTCCTCTTCGCGCGGGGAGACCCAGTACTTC.

This clonotype turned up a few times. The chain is built from TRBV20-1 and TRBJ2-6, with D perhaps TRBD1 (5 bases). Germline-derived CDR1 and CDR2 are DFQATT and SNEGSKA (reference sequence). Trimming stripped 6 bases from V and 1 base from J, with 10 bases between. This CDR3 has 14 amino acids. The CDR3 loop is CSAKQGSGANVLTF. DNA of the CDR3: TGCAGTGCCAAGCAGGGATCTGGGGCCAACGTCCTGACTTTC.

This chain joins TRBV24-1 and TRBJ2-3; D gene unclear. The CDR3 runs 15 residues. Germline CDR1 is KGHDR and CDR2 is SFDVKD. The V end lost 3 bases, the J end lost 3 bases, and 12 bases lay between the germline ends. The DNA of the CDR3 is TGTGCCACCAGTGATCTCCCCTACGGGACAGATACGCAGTATTTT. Translating it yields CATSDLPYGTDTQYF.

The chain links TRBV29-1 to TRBJ2-7; unclear D gene. Trimming removed 0 bases from V and 4 bases from J, with 10 bases in between. The CDR3 is 13 amino acids. Germline CDR1 reads SQVTM; CDR2 reads ANQGSEA. This chain's CDR3 is CSVEDGYTYEQYF. The CDR3 DNA reads TGCAGCGTTGAAGATGGTTACACTTACGAGCAGTACTTC.

As regards this clonotype: A read error may produce the germline difference seen at one junction end. V is TRBV7-7 and J is TRBJ2-5, with TRBD1 matching over 10 bases. The CDR3 contains 14 residues. Germline CDR1 and CDR2: SSHAT and FNYEAQ (reference sequence). DNA of the CDR3: TGTGCTAGCAGCTTGACAGGGGGCTATGAGACCCAGTACTTC. Translated: CASSLTGGYETQYF.

This rearrangement joins TRBV12-3 or TRBV12-4 to TRBJ1-3; D remains unclear. V gave up 1 base and J gave up 4 bases, with 11 bases separating them. The CDR3 extends over 15 amino acids. The CDR3 DNA reads TGTGCCAGCAGTTTAGGCGACCCGGGGGGAAACACCATATATTTT. Encoded protein: CASSLGDPGGNTIYF.

This clonotype came up a few times. The rearrangement links TRBV6-2 or TRBV6-3 to TRBJ2-1; TRBD1 or TRBD2 may be the D gene (6 bases each). V gave up 6 bases and J gave up 5 bases, with 20 bases separating them. CDR3 size: 16 residues. Germline V gene data show CDR1 as MNHEY and CDR2 as SVGEGT. CDR3 protein: CASSQGGNSGDNEQFF. The CDR3 DNA is TGTGCCAGCAGCCAAGGGGGTAATAGCGGAGACAATGAGCAGTTCTTC.

In this sample, this clonotype turned up many times. J is TRBJ2-4 and V is TRBV27; TRBD1 is a possible D gene (7 bases). Trimming left V 4 bases short and J 7 bases short, with 17 bases between. The CDR3 is 15 residues long. Per the germline V gene, CDR1 is MNHEY and CDR2 is SMNVEV (reference sequence). In DNA, the CDR3 is TGTGCCAGCAGTTCGAAACAGGGGAGGTGGAACATTCAGTACTTC. It encodes CASSSKQGRWNIQYF.

The chain has TRBV6-5 and TRBJ2-2, with D unclear. In germline, CDR1 is MNHEY, CDR2 SVGAGI. The CDR3 loop spans 14 amino acids. Trimming removed 0 bases from V and 6 bases from J, with 8 bases in between. As DNA, the CDR3 is TGTGCCAGCAGTTACTCTAGGTTACCCGGGGAGCTGTTTTTT. Translation: CASSYSRLPGELFF.

The V gene is TRBV28, the J gene TRBJ2-7; 7 bases match TRBD2. The CDR3 is 14 residues long. V gave up 7 bases and J gave up 5 bases; unmatched junction bases: 11. Germline-derived CDR1 and CDR2 are MDHEN and SYDVKM. The CDR3, as DNA: TGTGCCAGCACCCCCGGCGGGGGAGTCCACGAGCAGTACTTC. Protein sequence: CASTPGGGVHEQYF.

CDR3 sequence reads: CASSFRGLAGGQETQYF. CDR3 nucleotide sequence: TGTGCCAGCAGCTTCAGAGGGTTGGCGGGAGGGCAAGAGACCCAGTACTTC. The rearrangement uses TRBV7-9 and TRBJ2-5; 9 bases line up with TRBD2. CDR3 size: 17 residues. CDR1 and CDR2 from the germline V gene are SEHNR and FQNEAQ (reference sequence). V gave up 3 bases and J gave up 2 bases; unmatched junction bases: 10.

The chain recombines TRBV12-3 or TRBV12-4 with TRBJ1-5, with D uncertain. This CDR3 spans 14 amino acids. The V gene lost 1 base and the J gene lost 4 bases, with 8 bases spanning the gap. The CDR3 region is CASSLDGPNQPQHF. As DNA, the CDR3 is TGTGCCAGCAGTTTAGACGGCCCTAATCAGCCCCAGCATTTT.

This clonotype was counted a few times. The genes are TRBV5-6 and TRBJ2-2; 8 bases fit TRBD1. Looked up from germline, CDR1 is SGHDT and CDR2 is YYEEEE. V was clipped by 4 bases and J by 5 bases; unmatched bases: 7. The CDR3 is made up of 15 amino acids. The CDR3 sequence is CASSPTGAGTGELFF. As DNA, the CDR3 is TGTGCCAGCAGCCCGACAGGGGCGGGAACCGGGGAGCTGTTTTTT.

The V and J genes are TRBV7-9 and TRBJ2-5; D is ambiguous. The CDR3 has 13 amino acids. V was shortened by 5 bases and J by 2 bases, with 9 bases between the two germline ends. The germline V gene has CDR1 SEHNR and CDR2 FQNEAQ (reference sequence). Written as DNA, the CDR3 is TGTGCCAGCAGCCGTGGTAAACAAGAGACCCAGTACTTC. Translating gives CASSRGKQETQYF.

V and J are TRBV20-1 and TRBJ2-3, with 12 nucleotides matching TRBD2. The CDR3 is 15 amino acids. Germline CDR1 and CDR2: DFQATT and SNEGSKA (reference sequence). V was clipped by 6 bases and J by 7 bases; unmatched bases: 11. The CDR3 coding sequence is TGCAGTGCAAAGAGACTAGCGGGGGACTTATATACGCAGTATTTT. This codes for CSAKRLAGDLYTQYF.

This clonotype was found many times. V is TRBV5-6 and J is TRBJ2-3, with D unresolved. Looked up from germline, CDR1 is SGHDT and CDR2 is YYEEEE. Trimming removed 4 bases at V and 3 bases at J, with 9 bases between. The CDR3 extends over 13 amino acids. CDR3 bases: TGTGCCAGCAGCACCGCAAGTACAGATACGCAGTATTTT. It encodes CASSTASTDTQYF.

This clonotype was recorded at least ten times. V gene TRBV6-1 combines with J gene TRBJ1-6; D may be TRBD1 (5 bases). Germline V CDR1 and CDR2: MNHNS, SASEGT. The length of the CDR3 is 14 residues. Between the trimmed V and J ends, which lost 4 bases and 10 bases, there was a span of 14 bases. CDR3 coding DNA: TGTGCCAGCAGTGCATTGGAGGGGAAGTCACCCCTCCACTTT. Protein sequence: CASSALEGKSPLHF.

The DNA for the CDR3 is TGTGCCAGCAGTTGGATGAGGCTTACAGCAAACGAGCAGTACTTC. The encoded protein is CASSWMRLTANEQYF. The V gene is TRBV6-5, the J gene TRBJ2-7; D unresolved. This CDR3 has 15 residues. Germline V gives CDR1 MNHEY, CDR2 SVGAGI. Trimming left V 4 bases short and J 5 bases short, with 18 bases between.

This clonotype was seen repeatedly, ten times or more. This chain joins TRBV7-9 and TRBJ2-1, with D perhaps being TRBD1 or TRBD2 (5 bases each). Germline V gene lookup returns CDR1 SEHNR and CDR2 FQNEAQ (reference sequence). Trimming left V 0 bases short and J 5 bases short, with 17 bases between. The CDR3 has 17 amino acids. Written as DNA, the CDR3 is TGTGCCAGCAGCTTAGCGAGGAACCTGGGGGTAGACAATGAGCAGTTCTTC. Its protein is CASSLARNLGVDNEQFF.

This clonotype showed up just a few times. The chain is built from TRBV2 and TRBJ1-3, with a weak D call TRBD1 (5 bases). The CDR3 runs 15 residues. Trimming shortened V by 4 bases and J by 2 bases, and 12 bases separated the two germline ends. Per the germline V gene, CDR1 is SNHLY and CDR2 is FYNNEI. CDR3 in DNA: TGTGCCAGCAGTGTCGGGAGGGACGCTGGAAACACCATATATTTT. Its translation: CASSVGRDAGNTIYF.

This clonotype came up a few times. The chain links TRBV6-1 to TRBJ2-5; no clear D gene. V gave up 6 bases and J gave up 2 bases, with 10 bases separating them. This CDR3 comprises 13 residues. Germline V gene data show CDR1 as MNHNS and CDR2 as SASEGT. The CDR3 DNA reads as TGTGCCAGCAGCCGCTGGAAGCAAGAGACCCAGTACTTC. This encodes CASSRWKQETQYF.

V and J are TRBV10-3 and TRBJ2-3; a possible D gene is TRBD1 (7 bases). V was clipped by 6 bases and J by 2 bases, with 12 bases between them. CDR1 ENHRY and CDR2 SYGVKD come from the germline V gene. This CDR3 has 14 residues. The DNA of the CDR3 is TGTGCCATCAGCAGGGGGGAACCCACAGATACGCAGTATTTT. Amino acid sequence: CAISRGEPTDTQYF.

This chain connects TRBV3-1 to TRBJ1-6; TRBD1 might be the D (5 bases). This CDR3 region has 15 residues. The germline V gene has CDR1 LGHDT and CDR2 YNNKEL (reference sequence). With 0 bases removed from V and 9 bases from J, the gap between germline ends came to 12 bases. The CDR3 DNA reads TGTGCCAGCAGCCAAGAGGAGGGGATGGGTTCACCCCTCCACTTT. Translated: CASSQEEGMGSPLHF. The whole variable domain, filled in from reference TRBV3-1 and TRBJ1-6, reads DTAVSQTPKYLVTQMGNDKSIKCEQNLGHDTMYWYKQDSKKFLKIMFSYNNKELIINETVPNRFSPKSPDKAHLNLHINSLELGDSAVYFCASSQEEGMGSPLHFGNGTRLTVT.

This clonotype has a count of ten or more. The chain is built from TRBV29-1 and TRBJ2-1; D perhaps matches TRBD1 (6 bases). Per the germline V gene, CDR1 is SQVTM and CDR2 is ANQGSEA. The CDR3 loop spans 15 amino acids. Trimming pared 3 bases from V and 3 bases from J, leaving 15 bases between. DNA for the CDR3: TGCAGCGTTGACGATACAGGGAAGGGCTACAATGAGCAGTTCTTC. Translating gives CSVDDTGKGYNEQFF.

V is TRBV4-3 and J is TRBJ2-3; D is uncertain. The CDR3 totals 16 residues. V was trimmed by 4 bases and J by 1 base, leaving 15 bases between them. The germline V gene has CDR1 LGHNA and CDR2 YSLEER. Here the CDR3 reads CASSPGANWGTDTQYF. As DNA, the CDR3 is TGCGCCAGCAGCCCGGGCGCAAATTGGGGCACAGATACGCAGTATTTT.

The V gene is TRBV6-1, the J gene TRBJ2-7; TRBD2 matches at 11 bases. The CDR3 totals 15 residues. Germline assignment: CDR1 MNHNS and CDR2 SASEGT. J gave up 2 bases and V 6 bases, and 6 bases lay outside the gene matches. CDR3 in DNA: TGTGCCAGCAGGACCGGGACTAGCGGACCCTACGAGCAGTACTTC. Its translation is CASRTGTSGPYEQYF.

This clonotype occurred a few times. The chain combines TRBV7-6 with TRBJ2-3; the D gene is possibly TRBD1 (6 bases). The CDR3 is made up of 16 amino acids. Germline V gene lookup returns CDR1 SGHVS and CDR2 FNYEAQ. Between the trimmed V and J ends, which lost 0 bases and 1 base, there was a span of 11 bases. In DNA form, the CDR3 reads TGTGCCAGCAGCTTAGCTGGGGGCGTAGGCACAGATACGCAGTATTTT. The encoded protein is CASSLAGGVGTDTQYF.

This clonotype appeared a few times. The CDR3 DNA follows: TGCAGTGCTAGAGATCTAGGGGGGAGGGCCTATGAGCAGTTCTTC. It yields the protein CSARDLGGRAYEQFF. V and J are TRBV20-1 and TRBJ2-1, with a possible D match to TRBD2 (7 bases). The ends were cut back, 0 bases at V and 8 bases at J, with 17 bases in the middle. This CDR3 comprises 15 residues. CDR1 and CDR2 from the germline V gene are DFQATT and SNEGSKA (reference sequence).